This T cell receptor beta chain was captured by sequencing in a study of control samples from healthy donors and cancer patients (dated by TCRdb to 2019 to 2021). V and J are trimmed by 6 bases and 3 bases, and the gene matches miss 8 bases of the junction. CDR1 is given as MNHEY and CDR2 as SMNVEV, both from the germline V gene (reference sequence). The CDR3 runs 15 residues from the cysteine to the phenylalanine. The sequence is cut down to CDR3 DNA, 45 bases in frame from base 1. Receptors were amplified or captured by the immunoSEQ multiplex PCR assay. TCRdb took this table from immuneACCESS and kept in-frame rearrangements with V and J called. Such tables lack part of the clones; where checked against another copy, unresolved V genes explain under half of the gap, and the rest is unexplained. This sample has some 28,000 clones in its table, and around 79% of those were observed once. 22% of the sample is taken by the ten largest.

A word on this clone: Its recognized antigen is unknown. Base quality data are lacking; no much larger clone is found one base away.

This TCR was sampled from a man aged 60-69 years with head and neck cancer. The sequence links TRBV27 to TRBJ1-2, with TRBD1 matching 9 junction bases. The sequencing sample was made of PBMCs. CDR3 reads: CASRKTGGADYGYTF. The sequenced DNA: TGTGCCAGCAGGAAAACAGGGGGCGCGGACTATGGCTACACCTTC.